This is a list of T cell receptor beta chains from one sample in a study of blood T cell repertoires in COVID-19. Clones were read by immunoSEQ multiplex PCR, and TCRdb kept only the in-frame ones, dropping some. Of just over 150,000 clones in the sample, approximately 80% were seen once. Specimen: peripheral blood. Receptor source: a woman aged 40 to 50 with COVID-19, enrolled during active disease. CDR3s include the opening cysteine and the closing phenylalanine or tryptophan. The order of the fields is J gene, clone size, V gene, D gene, CDR3 DNA, CDR3 protein. A D gene is named only where the DNA matches it firmly. A row's size may be missing; if present it is once, few, many or a size class.

TRBJ2-7 | . | TRBV11-2 | TRBD2 | TGTGCCAGCAGCCTACTAGCGGGAGCATCCTACGAGCAGTACTTC | CASSLLAGASYEQYF
TRBJ1-2 | . | TRBV9 | . | TGTGCCAGCAGCGTAGCTCCCGATAAAGGGAGTAGCTATGGCTACACCTTC | CASSVAPDKGSSYGYTF
TRBJ2-5 | . | TRBV19 | TRBD1 | TGTGCCAGTAGTCCAATGGGACAGGGGTTGCAGACCCAGTACTTC | CASSPMGQGLQTQYF
TRBJ2-6 | . | TRBV27 | . | TGTGCCAGCAGTTCCCAAGGGGCCAACGTCCTGACTTTC | CASSSQGANVLTF
TRBJ1-1 | . | TRBV6-4 | . | TGTGCCAGCAGAAGGACTGCTGACACTGAAGCTTTCTTT | CASRRTADTEAFF
TRBJ1-2 | . | TRBV5-6 | TRBD1 | TGTGCCAGCAGCTACCGGGACAGGGTTGGGGATGGCTACACCTTC | CASSYRDRVGDGYTF
TRBJ1-1 | . | TRBV24-1 | . | TGTGCCACTACTTCAGGGGAAGCTTTCTTT | CATTSGEAFF
TRBJ2-2 | few | TRBV19 | . | TGTGCCAGCTCCCAAACAGGCGGGGAGCTGTTTTTT | CASSQTGGELFF
TRBJ1-6 | . | TRBV7-8 | . | TGTGCCAGCAGCTTAGGGAGGGCAGGGAATTCACCCCTCCACTTT | CASSLGRAGNSPLHF
TRBJ1-3 | . | TRBV7-9 | . | TGTGCCAGCAGCCGACTAGGAGCCTCTGGAAACACCATATATTTT | CASSRLGASGNTIYF
TRBJ2-2 | once | TRBV7-3 | . | TGTGCCAGCAGCTTAGGGACATTAGGGAACACCGGGGAGCTGTTTTTT | CASSLGTLGNTGELFF
TRBJ1-5 | . | TRBV5-8 | . | TGTGCCAGCAGCTCGGGGAATAGCAATCAGCCCCAGCATTTT | CASSSGNSNQPQHF
TRBJ1-1 | once | TRBV7-2 | TRBD1 | TGTGCCAGCAGCTTGGTAACAGGGGGCGCAAATGAAGCTTTCTTT | CASSLVTGGANEAFF
TRBJ2-7 | once | TRBV3-1/TRBV3-2 | . | TGTGCCAGCGGAACATGGGCCCCGGCCTACGAGCAGTACTTC | CASGTWAPAYEQYF
TRBJ2-7 | . | TRBV11-2 | . | TGTGCCAGCAGCTTAGAAAGGACTACCTACGAGCAGTACTTC | CASSLERTTYEQYF
TRBJ2-1 | . | TRBV7-9 | . | TGTGCCAGCAGCTTCCCACAGAATGAGCAGTTCTTC | CASSFPQNEQFF
TRBJ1-3 | . | TRBV29-1 | TRBD1 | TGCAGCGTTACAGGGGGTGGCTCTGGAAACACCATATATTTT | CSVTGGGSGNTIYF
TRBJ2-6 | . | TRBV19 | . | TGTGCCAGTATTCGCTCTGGGGCCAACGTCCTGACTTTC | CASIRSGANVLTF